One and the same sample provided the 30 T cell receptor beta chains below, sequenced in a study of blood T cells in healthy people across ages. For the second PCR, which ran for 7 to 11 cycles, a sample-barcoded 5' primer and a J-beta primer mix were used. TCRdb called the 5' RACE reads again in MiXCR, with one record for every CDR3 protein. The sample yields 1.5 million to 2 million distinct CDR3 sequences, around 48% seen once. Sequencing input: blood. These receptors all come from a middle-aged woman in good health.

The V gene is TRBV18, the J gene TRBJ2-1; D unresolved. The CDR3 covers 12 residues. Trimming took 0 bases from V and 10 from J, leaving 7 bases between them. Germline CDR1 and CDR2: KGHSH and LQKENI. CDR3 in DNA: TGTGCCAGCTCACCACCATTGGGGGAGCAGTTCTTC. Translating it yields CASSPPLGEQFF.

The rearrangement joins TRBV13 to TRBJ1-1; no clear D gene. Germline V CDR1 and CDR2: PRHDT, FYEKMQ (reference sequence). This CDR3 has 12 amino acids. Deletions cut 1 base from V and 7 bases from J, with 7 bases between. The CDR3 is CASSLVRYEAFF. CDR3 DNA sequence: TGTGCCAGCAGCTTAGTTCGATATGAAGCTTTCTTT.

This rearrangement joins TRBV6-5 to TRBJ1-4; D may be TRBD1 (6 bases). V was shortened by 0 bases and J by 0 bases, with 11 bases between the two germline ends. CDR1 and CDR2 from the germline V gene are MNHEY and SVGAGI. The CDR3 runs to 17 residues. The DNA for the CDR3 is TGTGCCAGCAGTTACTCGCGGGGGGCTGCAACTAATGAAAAACTGTTTTTT. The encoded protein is CASSYSRGAATNEKLFF.

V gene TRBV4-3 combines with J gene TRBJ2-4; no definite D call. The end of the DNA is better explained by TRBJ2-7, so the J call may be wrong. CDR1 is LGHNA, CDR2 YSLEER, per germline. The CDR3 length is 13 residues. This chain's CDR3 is CASSQARFDEQYF. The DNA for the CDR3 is TGCGCCAGCAGCCAGGCAAGATTTGACGAGCAGTACTTC.

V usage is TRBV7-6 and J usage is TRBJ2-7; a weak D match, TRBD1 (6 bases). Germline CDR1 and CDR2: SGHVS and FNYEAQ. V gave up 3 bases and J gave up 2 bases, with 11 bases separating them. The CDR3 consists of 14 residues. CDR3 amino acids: CASSFRDKTYEQYF. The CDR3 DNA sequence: TGTGCCAGCAGCTTTCGGGACAAGACCTACGAGCAGTACTTC.

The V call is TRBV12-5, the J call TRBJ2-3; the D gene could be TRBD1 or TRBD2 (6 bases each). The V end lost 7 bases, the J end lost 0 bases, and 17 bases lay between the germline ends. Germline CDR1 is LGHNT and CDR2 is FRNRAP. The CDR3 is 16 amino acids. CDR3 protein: CASAEGGRGSTDTQYF. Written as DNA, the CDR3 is TGTGCTAGTGCCGAAGGGGGGCGGGGTAGCACAGATACGCAGTATTTT.

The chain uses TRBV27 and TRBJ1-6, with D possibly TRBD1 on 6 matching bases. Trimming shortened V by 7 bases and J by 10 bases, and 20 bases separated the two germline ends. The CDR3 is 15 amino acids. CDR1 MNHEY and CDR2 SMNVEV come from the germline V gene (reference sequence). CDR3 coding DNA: TGTGCCAGCACTACAGGGCCGGTACCCTCCTCACCCCTCCACTTT. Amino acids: CASTTGPVPSSPLHF.

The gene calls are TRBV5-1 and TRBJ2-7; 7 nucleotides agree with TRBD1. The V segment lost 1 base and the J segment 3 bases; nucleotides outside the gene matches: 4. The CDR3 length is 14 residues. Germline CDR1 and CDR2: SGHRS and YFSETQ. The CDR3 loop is CASSLRGLFYEQYF. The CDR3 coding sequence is TGCGCCAGCAGCTTGAGGGGGCTATTCTACGAGCAGTACTTC.

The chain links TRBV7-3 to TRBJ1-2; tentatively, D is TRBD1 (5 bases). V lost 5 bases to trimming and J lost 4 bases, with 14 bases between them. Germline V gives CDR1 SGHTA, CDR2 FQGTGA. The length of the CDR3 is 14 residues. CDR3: CASSPQGGSYGYTF. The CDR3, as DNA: TGTGCCAGCAGCCCTCAGGGCGGTAGCTATGGCTACACCTTC.

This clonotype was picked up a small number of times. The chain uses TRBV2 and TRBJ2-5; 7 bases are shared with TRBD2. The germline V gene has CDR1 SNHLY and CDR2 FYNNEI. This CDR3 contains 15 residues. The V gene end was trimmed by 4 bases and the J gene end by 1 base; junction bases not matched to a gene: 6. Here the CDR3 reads CASSVLWGGQETQYF. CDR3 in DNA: TGTGCCAGCAGTGTATTGTGGGGGGGCCAAGAGACCCAGTACTTC.

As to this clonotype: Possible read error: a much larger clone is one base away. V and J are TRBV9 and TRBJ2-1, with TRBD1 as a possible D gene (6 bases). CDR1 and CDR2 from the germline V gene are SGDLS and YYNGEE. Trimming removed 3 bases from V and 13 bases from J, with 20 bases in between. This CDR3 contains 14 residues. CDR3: CASSGTVDLPPQFF. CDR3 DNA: TGTGCCAGCAGCGGGACAGTAGATCTTCCACCTCAGTTCTTC.

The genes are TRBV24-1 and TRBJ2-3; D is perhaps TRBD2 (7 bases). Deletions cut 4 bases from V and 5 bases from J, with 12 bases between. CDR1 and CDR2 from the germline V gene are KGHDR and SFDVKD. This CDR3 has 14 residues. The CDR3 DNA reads TGTGCCACCAGTGAGGGGGGGCCGAGAGATACGCAGTATTTT. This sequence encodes CATSEGGPRDTQYF.

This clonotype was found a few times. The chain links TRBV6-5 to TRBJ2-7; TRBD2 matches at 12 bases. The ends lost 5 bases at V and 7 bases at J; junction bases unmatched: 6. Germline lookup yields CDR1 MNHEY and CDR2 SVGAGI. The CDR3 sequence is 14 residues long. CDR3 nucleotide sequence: TGTGCCAGCAGTCTAGCGGGGGGGCCTAGTGAGCAGTACTTC. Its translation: CASSLAGGPSEQYF.

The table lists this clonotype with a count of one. CDR3 DNA: TGTGCCATCATGGGTGGACAGGGGGTCTACGAGCAGTACTTC. It translates to CAIMGGQGVYEQYF. The chain joins TRBV10-3 to TRBJ2-7; 10 nucleotides line up with TRBD1. Unmatched junction bases numbered 6, after V lost 7 bases and J lost 3 bases. Germline V gene lookup returns CDR1 ENHRY and CDR2 SYGVKD. The CDR3 is 14 residues long.

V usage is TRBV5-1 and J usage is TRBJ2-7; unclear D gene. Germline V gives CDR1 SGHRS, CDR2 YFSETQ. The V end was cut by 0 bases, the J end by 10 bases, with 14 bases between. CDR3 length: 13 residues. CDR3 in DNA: TGCGCCAGCAGCTTGGAACCAGTAGGTGCCCAGTACTTC. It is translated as CASSLEPVGAQYF.

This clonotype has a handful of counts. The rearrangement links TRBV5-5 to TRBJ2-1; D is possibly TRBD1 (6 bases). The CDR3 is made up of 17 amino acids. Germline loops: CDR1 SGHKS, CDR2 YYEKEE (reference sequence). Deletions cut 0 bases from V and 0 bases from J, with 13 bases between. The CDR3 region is CASSLGGGTTSYNEQFF. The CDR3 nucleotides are TGTGCCAGCAGCTTGGGAGGGGGAACGACCTCCTACAATGAGCAGTTCTTC. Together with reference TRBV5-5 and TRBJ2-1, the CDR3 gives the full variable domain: DAGVTQSPTHLIKTRGQQVTLRCSPISGHKSVSWYQQVLGQGPQFIFQYYEKEERGRGNFPDRFSARQFPNYSSELNVNALLLGDSALYLCASSLGGGTTSYNEQFFGPGTRLTVL.

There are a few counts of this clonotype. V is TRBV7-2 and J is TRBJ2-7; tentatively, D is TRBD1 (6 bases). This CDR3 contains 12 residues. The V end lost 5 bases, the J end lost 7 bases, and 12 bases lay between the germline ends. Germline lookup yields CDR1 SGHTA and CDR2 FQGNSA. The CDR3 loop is CASSEGVGEQYF. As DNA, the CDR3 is TGTGCCAGCAGCGAGGGGGTAGGTGAGCAGTACTTC.

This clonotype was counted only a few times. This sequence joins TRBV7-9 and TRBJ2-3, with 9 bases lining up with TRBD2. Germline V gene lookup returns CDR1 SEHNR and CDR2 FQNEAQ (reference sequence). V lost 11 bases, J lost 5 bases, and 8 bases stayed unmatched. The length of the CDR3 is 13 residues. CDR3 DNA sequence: TGTGCCGGAGAGCGGGGGGCGGAAGATACGCAGTATTTT. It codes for CAGERGAEDTQYF.

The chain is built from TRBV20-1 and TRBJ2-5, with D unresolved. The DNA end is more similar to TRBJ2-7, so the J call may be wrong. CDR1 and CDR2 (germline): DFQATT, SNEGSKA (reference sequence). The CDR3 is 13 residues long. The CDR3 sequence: CSASGPGRYEQYF. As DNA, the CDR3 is TGCAGTGCTAGCGGTCCGGGCCGTTACGAGCAGTACTTC.

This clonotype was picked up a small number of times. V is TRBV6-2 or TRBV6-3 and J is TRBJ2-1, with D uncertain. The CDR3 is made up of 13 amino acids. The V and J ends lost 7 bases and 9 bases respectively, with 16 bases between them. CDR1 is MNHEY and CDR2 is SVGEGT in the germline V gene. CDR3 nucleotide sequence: TGTGCCAGCAACAATGGGCTAGATAGTGAGCAGTTCTTC. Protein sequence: CASNNGLDSEQFF.

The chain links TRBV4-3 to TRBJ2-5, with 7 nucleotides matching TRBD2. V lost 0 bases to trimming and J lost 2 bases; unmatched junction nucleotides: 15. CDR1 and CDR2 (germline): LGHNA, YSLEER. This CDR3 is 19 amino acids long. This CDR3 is CASSQEVGLGGGPQETQYF. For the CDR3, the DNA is TGCGCCAGCAGCCAAGAGGTGGGTTTGGGCGGGGGACCACAAGAGACCCAGTACTTC.

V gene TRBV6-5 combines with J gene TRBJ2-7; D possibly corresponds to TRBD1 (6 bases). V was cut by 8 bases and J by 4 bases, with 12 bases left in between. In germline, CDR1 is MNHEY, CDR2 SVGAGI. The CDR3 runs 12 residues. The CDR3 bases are TGTGCCAGCCGGACAGACCCATACGAGCAGTACTTC. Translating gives CASRTDPYEQYF.

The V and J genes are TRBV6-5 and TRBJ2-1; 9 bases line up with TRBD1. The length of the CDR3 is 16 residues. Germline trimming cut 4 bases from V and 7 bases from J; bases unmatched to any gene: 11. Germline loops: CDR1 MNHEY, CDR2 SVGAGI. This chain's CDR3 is CASSFSTGGKGNEQFF. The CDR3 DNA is TGTGCCAGCAGTTTTTCGACAGGGGGAAAGGGGAATGAGCAGTTCTTC.

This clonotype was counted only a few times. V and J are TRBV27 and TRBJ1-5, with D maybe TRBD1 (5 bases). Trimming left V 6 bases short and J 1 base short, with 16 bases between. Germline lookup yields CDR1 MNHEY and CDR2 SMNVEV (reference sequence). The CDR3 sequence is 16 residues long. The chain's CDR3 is CASSSRGILSNQPQHF. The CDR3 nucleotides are TGTGCCAGCAGCTCCCGGGGGATACTGAGCAATCAGCCCCAGCATTTT.

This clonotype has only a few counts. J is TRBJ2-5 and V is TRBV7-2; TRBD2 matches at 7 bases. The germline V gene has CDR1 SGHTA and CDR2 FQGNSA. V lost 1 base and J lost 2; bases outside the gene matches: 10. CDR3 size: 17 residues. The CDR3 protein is CASSLVLGGSGQETQYF. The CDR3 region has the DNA TGTGCCAGCAGCTTAGTTCTGGGGGGGAGTGGGCAAGAGACCCAGTACTTC.

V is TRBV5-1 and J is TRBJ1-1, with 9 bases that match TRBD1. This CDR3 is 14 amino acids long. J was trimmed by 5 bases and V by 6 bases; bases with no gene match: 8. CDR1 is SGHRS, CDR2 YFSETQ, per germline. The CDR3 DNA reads TGCGCCAGCAAGAAATACAGGGGGCGGACTGAAGCTTTCTTT. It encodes CASKKYRGRTEAFF.

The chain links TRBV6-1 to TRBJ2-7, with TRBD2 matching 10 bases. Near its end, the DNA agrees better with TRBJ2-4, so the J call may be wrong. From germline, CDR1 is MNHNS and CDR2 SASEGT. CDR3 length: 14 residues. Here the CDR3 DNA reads TGTGCCACCAGAAGCGGGGGGGGCTCGGACATTCAGTACTTC. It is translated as CATRSGGGSDIQYF.

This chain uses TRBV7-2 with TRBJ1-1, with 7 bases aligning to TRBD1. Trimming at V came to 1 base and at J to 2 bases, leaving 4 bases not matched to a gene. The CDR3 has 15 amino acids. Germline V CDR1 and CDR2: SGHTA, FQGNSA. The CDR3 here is CASSLGRQGNTEAFF. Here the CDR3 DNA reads TGTGCCAGCAGCTTAGGGAGACAGGGAAACACTGAAGCTTTCTTT.

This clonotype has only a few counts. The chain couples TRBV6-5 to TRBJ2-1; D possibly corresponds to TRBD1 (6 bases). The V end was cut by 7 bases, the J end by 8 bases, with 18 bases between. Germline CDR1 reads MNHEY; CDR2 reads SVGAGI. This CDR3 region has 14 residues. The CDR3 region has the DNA TGTGCCAGCATTGGGGCCAGGGGAAGATATGAGCAGTTCTTC. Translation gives CASIGARGRYEQFF.

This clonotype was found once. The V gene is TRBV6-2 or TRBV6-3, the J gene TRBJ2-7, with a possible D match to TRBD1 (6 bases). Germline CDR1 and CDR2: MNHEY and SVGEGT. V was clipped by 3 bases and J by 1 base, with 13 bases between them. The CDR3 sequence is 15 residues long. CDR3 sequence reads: CASSYWTEKSYEQYF. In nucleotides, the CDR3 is TGTGCCAGCAGTTATTGGACAGAGAAGTCCTACGAGCAGTACTTC.